This TCR beta chain was retrieved from a study of blood T cell repertoires in COVID-19. As for the study in general: T cells, B-cell-depleted T cells, or PBMCs provided the cDNA or gDNA that served as material.

Comment on this clone: The same CDR3 is also encoded by other DNA sequences in this sample.

In the original analysis: Estimates of nucleated cell counts were drawn from the amplification of reference gene primers. TCRdb's copy holds only in-frame clones and misses some; the assay was immunoSEQ multiplex PCR. That table gives V, J and clone size, and the DNA gave D and trimming. The sample carries 140,000 or so clones, 85% to 90% recorded once. The trim removed 4 bases at V and 4 bases at J, leaving 3 bases unmatched. The V gene's germline CDR1 is LGHNA and CDR2 YNFKEQ. This CDR3 comprises 14 residues. The TCR was taken from a woman aged 55-69 years with active COVID-19. Sequencing input: peripheral blood. The gene calls are TRBV4-2 and TRBJ2-7, with 11 bases identical to TRBD1. CDR3 loop: CASSPDRGPYEQYF. CDR3 in DNA: TGTGCCAGCAGCCCGGACAGGGGGCCATACGAGCAGTACTTC.